These 22 T cell receptor beta chains were all obtained from the same sample, sequenced in a study of T cells in localized non-small cell lung cancer. This table comes from immunoSEQ multiplex PCR, and its TCRdb copy is limited to in-frame clones, with some not included. Here the sample spans 70,000 to 90,000 clones, around 80% being singletons. The sample in question was peripheral blood, obtained before any cancer treatment. These receptors were collected from a female donor older than 55 with stage I lung adenocarcinoma.

The genes are TRBV19 and TRBJ2-4; 7 bases fit TRBD1. J gave up 4 bases and V 3 bases, and 6 bases lay outside the gene matches. CDR3 size: 15 residues. Germline loops: CDR1 LNHDA, CDR2 SQIVND (reference sequence). The CDR3 loop reads CASSMPGTEKNIQYF. CDR3 coding DNA: TGTGCCAGTAGTATGCCGGGGACAGAGAAAAACATTCAGTACTTC.

J is TRBJ1-2 and V is TRBV5-1, with TRBD1 matching over 9 bases. CDR1 and CDR2 from the germline V gene are SGHRS and YFSETQ. CDR3 length equals 15 residues. V dropped 0 bases and J dropped 8; count of bases not matched to a gene: 8. The CDR3 is CASSLEGDRVKGYTF. In DNA form, the CDR3 reads TGCGCCAGCAGCTTGGAGGGGGACAGGGTTAAAGGCTACACCTTC.

This clone was observed a single time. This chain uses TRBV27 with TRBJ2-7; no firm D call. V lost 8 bases to trimming and J lost 6 bases, with 8 bases between them. This CDR3 contains 10 residues. Per germline, CDR1 MNHEY and CDR2 SMNVEV (reference sequence). CDR3 sequence (DNA): TGTGCCAGCCCAAGGTTCGAGCAGTACTTC. This encodes CASPRFEQYF.

The rearrangement joins TRBV29-1 to TRBJ2-1; 9 bases map to TRBD2. The CDR3 runs to 16 residues. Trimming removed 3 bases from V and 4 bases from J; junction bases left unmatched: 10. CDR1 and CDR2 from the germline V gene are SQVTM and ANQGSEA. CDR3 in amino acids: CSVEGSSGDLYNEQFF. The DNA for the CDR3 is TGCAGCGTTGAGGGGTCTAGCGGGGACCTTTACAATGAGCAGTTCTTC.

The chain combines TRBV2 with TRBJ1-2; TRBD1 matches 7 bases. The CDR3 totals 15 residues. Germline V gene sequence: CDR1 SNHLY, CDR2 FYNNEI. The V and J ends lost 1 base and 4 bases, in that order; junction bases with no gene match: 6. The CDR3: CASSEGTGTVYGYTF. CDR3 nucleotides: TGTGCCAGCAGTGAAGGGACCGGGACAGTCTATGGCTACACCTTC. Based on the CDR3 plus reference TRBV2 and TRBJ1-2, the full variable domain is EPEVTQTPSHQVTQMGQEVILRCVPISNHLYFYWYRQILGQKVEFLVSFYNNEISEKSEIFDDQFSVERPDGSNFTLKIRSTKLEDSAMYFCASSEGTGTVYGYTFGSGTRLTVV.

Notes on this clone: Distinct nucleotide sequences in the sample also encode this CDR3. The chain couples TRBV7-3 to TRBJ2-5; 8 nucleotides align to TRBD2. This CDR3 comprises 15 residues. In germline, CDR1 is SGHTA, CDR2 FQGTGA. Trimming at V came to 6 bases and at J to 4 bases, leaving 10 bases not matched to a gene. CDR3 amino acids: CASSSLAGGRETQYF. The DNA for the CDR3 is TGTGCCAGCAGTTCCCTAGCGGGCGGCAGAGAGACCCAGTACTTC.

This chain links TRBV9 with TRBJ2-1; D not certain. Deletions cut 0 bases from V and 7 bases from J, with 8 bases between. The germline V gene encodes CDR1 SGDLS and CDR2 YYNGEE. CDR3 length: 13 residues. CDR3 loop: CASSVDNWNEQFF. In DNA, the CDR3 is TGTGCCAGCAGCGTAGATAATTGGAATGAGCAGTTCTTC.

V is TRBV7-9 and J is TRBJ1-1; the D is unclear. Trimming removed 5 bases from V and 6 bases from J, with 16 bases in between. CDR3 length: 14 residues. Germline CDR1 SEHNR, CDR2 FQNEAQ (reference sequence). The CDR3, as DNA: TGTGCCAGCAGCCCTCAAGGGAATAGGGCTGAAGCTTTCTTT. It yields the protein CASSPQGNRAEAFF.

This clone has more than one count but fewer than ten. The chain recombines TRBV7-8 with TRBJ1-5; D remains ambiguous. This CDR3 has 14 residues. Germline V gene lookup returns CDR1 SGHVS and CDR2 FQNEAQ. The ends were cut back, 0 bases at V and 5 bases at J, with 8 bases in the middle. As DNA, the CDR3 is TGTGCCAGCAGCTTAGCGGCACAAGATCAGCCCCAGCATTTT. This sequence encodes CASSLAAQDQPQHF. Combining the CDR3 with reference TRBV7-8 and TRBJ1-5 gives the whole variable domain GAGVSQSPRYKVAKRGQDVALRCDPISGHVSLFWYQQALGQGPEFLTYFQNEAQLDKSGLPSDRFFAERPEGSVSTLKIQRTQQEDSAVYLCASSLAAQDQPQHFGDGTRLSIL.

The rearrangement links TRBV6-5 to TRBJ1-2, with TRBD1 matching 7 bases. Germline trimming cut 6 bases from V and 4 bases from J; bases unmatched to any gene: 5. Germline CDR1 MNHEY, CDR2 SVGAGI. This CDR3 contains 13 residues. The DNA of the CDR3 is TGTGCCAGCAGACCGGGACAGATCTATGGCTACACCTTC. Its protein product is CASRPGQIYGYTF.

There are a few counts of this clone. Here the CDR3 reads CASSMRGWDYEQYF. Written as DNA, the CDR3 is TGTGCCAGTAGTATGCGGGGCTGGGACTACGAGCAGTACTTC. The gene calls are TRBV19 and TRBJ2-7, with a possible D match to TRBD2 (6 bases). V was shortened by 3 bases and J by 3 bases, with 12 bases between the two germline ends. The CDR3 loop spans 14 amino acids. Germline V CDR1 and CDR2: LNHDA, SQIVND (reference sequence). The complete variable domain, with remaining parts taken from reference TRBV19 and TRBJ2-7, reads DGGITQSPKYLFRKEGQNVTLSCEQNLNHDAMYWYRQDPGQGLRLIYYSQIVNDFQKGDIAEGYSVSREKKESFPLTVTSAQKNPTAFYLCASSMRGWDYEQYFGPGTRLTVT.

The chain recombines TRBV5-1 with TRBJ2-7, with D unresolved. The CDR3 totals 13 residues. The germline V gene has CDR1 SGHRS and CDR2 YFSETQ. V was trimmed by 0 bases and J by 0 bases, leaving 4 bases between them. The chain's CDR3 is CASSLDNSYEQYF. The CDR3 nucleotides are TGCGCCAGCAGCTTGGACAACTCCTACGAGCAGTACTTC.

The chain is built from TRBV6-6 and TRBJ1-1; D possibly corresponds to TRBD1 (5 bases). Germline CDR1 and CDR2: MNHNY and SVGAGI (reference sequence). Trimming left V 2 bases short and J 2 bases short, with 9 bases between. This CDR3 contains 14 residues. Here the CDR3 reads CASSYTGGNTEAFF. CDR3 coding DNA: TGTGCCAGCAGTTACACTGGGGGTAACACTGAAGCTTTCTTT.

The rearrangement joins TRBV19 to TRBJ1-4, with no clear D. Germline V lookup: CDR1 LNHDA, CDR2 SQIVND (reference sequence). Trimming cost V 4 bases and J 4 bases, with 13 bases left between them. CDR3 length equals 15 residues. The CDR3: CASSRGKGRNEKLFF. The DNA of the CDR3 is TGTGCCAGTAGTAGGGGAAAGGGCCGTAATGAAAAACTGTTTTTT.

This chain uses TRBV27 with TRBJ2-5; D tentatively reads TRBD1 or TRBD2 (5 bases each). The CDR3 contains 13 residues. The V end lost 5 bases, the J end lost 7 bases, and 14 bases lay between the germline ends. Germline V gene lookup returns CDR1 MNHEY and CDR2 SMNVEV (reference sequence). CDR3 residues: CASSPRRGGTQYF. The CDR3 nucleotides are TGTGCCAGCAGTCCCCGCCGGGGCGGGACCCAGTACTTC.

The CDR3 protein is CASSPSSDRARAGGQYF. Written as DNA, the CDR3 is TGTGCCAGCAGCCCCTCCTCAGACAGGGCCCGAGCGGGGGGCCAGTACTTC. V and J are TRBV9 and TRBJ2-5, with 9 bases matching TRBD2. The CDR3 sequence is 17 residues long. Germline V gives CDR1 SGDLS, CDR2 YYNGEE. V gave up 4 bases and J gave up 10 bases; unmatched junction bases: 20.

The chain joins TRBV10-2 to TRBJ1-5, with 9 bases identical to TRBD1. This CDR3 has 13 residues. Germline lookup yields CDR1 WSHSY and CDR2 SAAADI. V was clipped by 10 bases and J by 7 bases; unmatched bases: 8. CDR3 coding DNA: TGCGCCACGGGAGACAGGGGGAGGCAGCCCCAGCATTTT. Residues: CATGDRGRQPQHF.

The V gene is TRBV19, the J gene TRBJ1-3; maybe TRBD1 (5 bases). This CDR3 spans 17 amino acids. Between the trimmed V and J ends, which lost 5 bases and 0 bases, there was a span of 17 bases. Looked up from germline, CDR1 is LNHDA and CDR2 is SQIVND (reference sequence). Here the CDR3 reads CASSRGVQPSSGNTIYF. The CDR3 DNA reads TGTGCCAGTAGTCGGGGGGTCCAACCTTCCTCTGGAAACACCATATATTTT.

V gene TRBV28 combines with J gene TRBJ2-4; tentatively, D is TRBD1 or TRBD2 (5 bases each). The CDR3 sequence is 15 residues long. The germline CDR1 and CDR2 sequences are MDHEN and SYDVKM. The germline V and J ends were trimmed by 6 bases and 2 bases, with 14 bases remaining between them. The CDR3 region is CASSQSGTPKNIQYF. CDR3 coding DNA: TGTGCCAGCAGCCAGTCCGGGACCCCCAAAAACATTCAGTACTTC.

This rearrangement joins TRBV25-1 to TRBJ2-6; 8 bases agree with TRBD1. This CDR3 contains 17 residues. Germline V lookup: CDR1 MGHDK, CDR2 SYGVNS. With 6 bases clipped from V and 1 base from J, the junction kept 8 bases outside the gene matches. The CDR3 region is CASRGAGGVSGANVLTF. Written as DNA, the CDR3 is TGTGCCAGCAGGGGGGCAGGGGGCGTTTCTGGGGCCAACGTCCTGACTTTC.

The V call is TRBV10-3, the J call TRBJ2-7; D not certain. The germline V and J ends were trimmed by 0 bases and 0 bases, with 9 bases remaining between them. The germline V gene encodes CDR1 ENHRY and CDR2 SYGVKD. This CDR3 is built from 15 residues. Here the CDR3 reads CAISESLGVSYEQYF. Written as DNA, the CDR3 is TGTGCCATCAGTGAGTCTTTGGGCGTCTCCTACGAGCAGTACTTC.

The chain combines TRBV30 with TRBJ2-3; 14 bases fit TRBD2. The CDR3 covers 15 residues. V was clipped by 2 bases and J by 6 bases; unmatched bases: 4. Germline CDR1 reads GTSNPN; CDR2 reads SVGIG (reference sequence). CDR3 sequence: CAWSLTSGGADTQYF. CDR3 bases: TGTGCCTGGAGTCTGACTAGCGGGGGGGCCGATACGCAGTATTTT. Drawing the rest from reference TRBV30 and TRBJ2-3, the complete variable domain is SQTIHQWPATLVQPVGSPLSLECTVEGTSNPNLYWYRQAAGRGLQLLFYSVGIGQISSEVPQNLSASRPQDRQFILSSKKLLLSDSGFYLCAWSLTSGGADTQYFGPGTRLTVL.